This T cell receptor (beta chain) came from a study of blood T cell repertoires in COVID-19. About the research overall: The cDNA or gDNA used as material had been derived from T cells, B-cell-depleted T cells, or PBMCs.

How the authors handled the data: Amplification of reference gene primers provided the estimated nucleated cell counts. Sequencing used immunoSEQ multiplex PCR; TCRdb keeps in-frame clones, though not all of them. That table is the source of V, J and clone size, and D and trimming were worked out from the DNA. In the table there are about 330,000 clones, approximately 87% of which are singletons. Germline assignment: CDR1 LGHNA and CDR2 YNFKEQ. The CDR3 is made up of 15 amino acids. Trimming removed 4 bases from V and 4 bases from J; junction bases left unmatched: 3. All enrollees were roughly 18 to 89 years old and from about 25 US areas.

The rearrangement links TRBV4-2 to TRBJ2-3; 12 positions match TRBD2. The sequenced sample consisted of PBMCs or T cells enriched from blood (not recorded which). This TCR was sampled from a woman aged 25 to 39 who had recovered from COVID-19. Here the CDR3 DNA reads TGTGCCAGCAGCCCCTCTAGCGGGGGGGCAGATACGCAGTATTTT. Its protein is CASSPSSGGADTQYF.